This TCR beta chain was observed in a study of T cell responses to AZD1222 COVID-19 vaccine. Regarding the study as a whole: Following two doses of AZD1222, Spike-specific TCR breadth and depth rose. Dominant at 160-218 and 743-854, vaccine-associated CD4 TCRs also spanned spike. At baseline, seropositivity was found in only six or seven AZD1222 recipients.

Concerning this clone: Its antigen remains unidentified.

Libraries were prepared by immunoSEQ multiplex PCR; TCRdb keeps only in-frame clonotypes and omits some of them. This sample has more than 60,000 clones; approximately 83% occur once, and the top ten carry about 1.3%. This CDR3 comprises 14 residues. The germline V gene has CDR1 LGHNA and CDR2 YNFKEQ. V was trimmed by 2 bases and J by 0 bases, leaving 8 bases between them. This clonotype was sampled from an adult who received the AZD1222 COVID-19 vaccine. The sequencing here drew on peripheral blood, taken 28 days after the second AZD1222 dose. V is TRBV4-2 and J is TRBJ2-7; a weak D match, TRBD2 (5 bases). CDR3 DNA: TGTGCCAGCAGCCAATCTCTAGCCTCCTACGAGCAGTACTTC. This codes for CASSQSLASYEQYF.